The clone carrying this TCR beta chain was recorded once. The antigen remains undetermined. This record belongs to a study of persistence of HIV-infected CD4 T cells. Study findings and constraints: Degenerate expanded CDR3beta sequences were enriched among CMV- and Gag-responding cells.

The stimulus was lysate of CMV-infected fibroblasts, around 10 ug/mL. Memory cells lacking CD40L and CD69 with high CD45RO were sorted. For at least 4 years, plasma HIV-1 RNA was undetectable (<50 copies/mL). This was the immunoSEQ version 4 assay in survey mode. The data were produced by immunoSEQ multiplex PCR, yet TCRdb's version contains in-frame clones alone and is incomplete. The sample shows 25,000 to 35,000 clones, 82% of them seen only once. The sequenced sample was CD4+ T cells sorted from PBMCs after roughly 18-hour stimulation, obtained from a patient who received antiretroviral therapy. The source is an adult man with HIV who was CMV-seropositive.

CDR3 amino acids: CASSPLQGSNTGELFF. The CDR3 DNA is TGTGCCAGCTCACCACTACAGGGCTCTAACACCGGGGAGCTGTTTTTT. The V gene is TRBV18, the J gene TRBJ2-2; D possibly corresponds to TRBD1 (6 bases). Germline CDR1 and CDR2: KGHSH and LQKENI. With 1 base removed from V and 2 bases from J, the gap between germline ends came to 11 bases. The CDR3 is 16 amino acids.